Listed below are T cell receptor beta chains from one sample, sequenced in a study of CD8+ T cells in alopecia areata. Profiling relied on immunoSEQ multiplex PCR, and the TCRdb table lists in-frame clones only, not all of them. The sample records roughly 150,000 clones, under 60% being singletons. This specimen was CD8+ T cells sorted from blood, taken at week 0. The receptors stem from a human donor with alopecia areata. Both conserved end residues are part of each CDR3. The D gene is left open where the match is weak. Some rows have no size entry. The others give once, few or many, or a class for an expanded clone.

>NA|TRBJ1-1|12|TRBV30|NA
TGTGCCTCGGGGACAATCAACACTGAAGCTTTCTTT
CASGTINTEAFF
>NA|TRBJ2-2|15|TRBV15|NA
TGTGCCACCAGCAGAGATGGGTACGATACCGGGGAGCTGTTTTTT
CATSRDGYDTGELFF
>NA|TRBJ1-1|14|TRBV29-1|NA
TGCAGCGTTGGGGGGAAGGGGGAAGGCCCTGAAGCTTTCTTT
CSVGGKGEGPEAFF
>NA|TRBJ2-7|15|TRBV4-3|NA
TGCGCCAGCAGCCAAGACGGCGGGACCTCCTACGAGCAGTACTTC
CASSQDGGTSYEQYF
>few|TRBJ2-1|17|TRBV7-7|NA
TGTGCCAGCAGCTTAAATTCAGCAGTTGGTGATCTCGGTGAGCAGTTCTTC
CASSLNSAVGDLGEQFF
>NA|TRBJ1-2|11|TRBV29-1|NA
TGCAGCGTGGAACCGGGAGCTGGCTACACCTTC
CSVEPGAGYTF
>NA|TRBJ2-1|16|TRBV27|NA
TGTGCCAGCAGTTTGTGGTTAGGCGGGGCGAACAATGAGCAGTTCTTC
CASSLWLGGANNEQFF
>NA|TRBJ2-7|14|TRBV10-3|NA
TGTGCCATCAGTGATCAGGGTTATCGGAACGAGCAGTACTTC
CAISDQGYRNEQYF
>NA|TRBJ2-7|14|TRBV29-1|TRBD2
TGCAGCGTTGAAACTAGCGGCAGCTCCTACGAGCAGTACTTC
CSVETSGSSYEQYF
>NA|TRBJ2-1|12|TRBV10-2|TRBD2
TGCGCCAGCACAGCGGGGGAAGGTGAGCAGTTCTTC
CASTAGEGEQFF
>NA|TRBJ2-7|13|TRBV7-2|NA
TGTGCCAGCAGCCCAACAGTGGGCTACGAGCAGTACTTC
CASSPTVGYEQYF
>many|TRBJ2-1|12|TRBV2|NA
TGTGCCAGCAGGGACACCAACAATGAGCAGTTCTTC
CASRDTNNEQFF
>NA|TRBJ2-7|14|TRBV30|TRBD2
TGTGCCTGGACCCGGACTAGCGGGGTTCACGAGCAGTACTTC
CAWTRTSGVHEQYF
>once|TRBJ2-6|16|TRBV25-1|NA
TGTGCCAGCAGTGAAGCATGGGGCGCTGGGGCCAACGTCCTGACTTTC
CASSEAWGAGANVLTF
>NA|TRBJ2-2|14|TRBV18|NA
TGTGCCAGCTCACCGGGACAGAACACCGGGGAGCTGTTTTTT
CASSPGQNTGELFF
>medium-sized|TRBJ2-3|15|TRBV6-4|TRBD2
TGTGCCAGCAGTGACTCTAGCGGGGGGCCAGATACGCAGTATTTT
CASSDSSGGPDTQYF
>few|TRBJ1-4|14|TRBV13|NA
TGTGCCAGCAGCTTGGGACCCGGCGATGAAAAACTGTTTTTT
CASSLGPGDEKLFF
>NA|TRBJ1-2|13|TRBV4-3|NA
TGCGCCAGCAGCCAAGATTGGGGGCATGGCTACACCTTC
CASSQDWGHGYTF
>NA|TRBJ1-1|14|TRBV13|TRBD1
TGTGCCAGCAGCTTAGGGCCAGGGGGCACTGAAGCTTTCTTT
CASSLGPGGTEAFF
>few|TRBJ1-2|13|TRBV5-1|TRBD1
TGCGCCAGCAGCGAGGGACAGGGTCGTGGCTACACCTTC
CASSEGQGRGYTF
>NA|TRBJ1-5|15|TRBV6-5|NA
TGTGCCAGCAGTTACTCGGGTAGGGCGGATCAGCCCCAGCATTTT
CASSYSGRADQPQHF
>few|TRBJ2-2|13|TRBV27|NA
TGTGCCAGCAGTTTGGCAGGGGCCGGGGAGCTGTTTTTT
CASSLAGAGELFF
>NA|TRBJ2-2|15|TRBV6-1|TRBD2
TGTGCCAGCACCCAGGGACTAGAGCTCACCGGGGAGCTGTTTTTT
CASTQGLELTGELFF
>NA|TRBJ2-1|15|TRBV11-1|TRBD2
TGTGCCAGCAGCTTAGCGAGCGGGGGGCTCAATGAGCAGTTCTTC
CASSLASGGLNEQFF
>few|TRBJ2-7|12|TRBV7-9|NA
TGTGCCAGCAGCTTCAGGGGTTACGAGCAGTACTTC
CASSFRGYEQYF
>few|TRBJ2-7|12|TRBV29-1|NA
TGCAGCGTTGGGTGGACTTCCTACGAGCAGTACTTC
CSVGWTSYEQYF
>NA|TRBJ1-1|14|TRBV30|NA
TGTGCCTGGAGTGTCTACGCTAGTGGGCAGGGTACTTTCTTT
CAWSVYASGQGTFF
>NA|TRBJ2-1|15|TRBV2|TRBD2
TGTGCCAGCATCTTAGGCGGGGGGGCCTGGAATGAGCAGTTCTTC
CASILGGGAWNEQFF
>NA|TRBJ2-1|13|TRBV27|TRBD2
TGTGCCAGCCGGGGGGGCTCCTACAATGAGCAGTTCTTC
CASRGGSYNEQFF
>few|TRBJ2-7|14|TRBV11-2|NA
TGTGCCAGCAGCTTAGTAGGCAGGCCCTACGAGCAGTACTTC
CASSLVGRPYEQYF
>NA|TRBJ1-1|12|TRBV29-1|NA
TGCAGCGTTGATCGGGGGAACACTGAAGCTTTCTTT
CSVDRGNTEAFF
>NA|TRBJ1-5|17|TRBV4-3|NA
TGCGCCAGCAGCCAAGTCAGGGTATTCGATAGCAATCAGCCCCAGCATTTT
CASSQVRVFDSNQPQHF
>NA|TRBJ1-1|19|TRBV7-9|NA
TGTGCCAGCAGCTTAGCCGGACTGGCGGACGGCATCATGAACACTGAAGCTTTCTTT
CASSLAGLADGIMNTEAFF
>once|TRBJ2-7|14|TRBV30|TRBD1
TGTGCCTGGAGACCGGGACAGGCCCCCTACGAGCAGTACTTC
CAWRPGQAPYEQYF
>once|TRBJ1-5|13|TRBV27|NA
TGTGCCAGCAGTTTGACAGTCCAGCGACCCCAGCATTTT
CASSLTVQRPQHF
>NA|TRBJ2-5|16|TRBV4-3|TRBD1
TGCGCCAGCAGCCGACTTACAGGGGCGGGCCAAGAGACCCAGTACTTC
CASSRLTGAGQETQYF
>NA|TRBJ1-4|14|TRBV9|NA
TGTGCCAGCAGCGCGACGGCAACTAATGAAAAACTGTTTTTT
CASSATATNEKLFF
>NA|TRBJ1-1|14|TRBV6-6|TRBD1
TGTGCCAGCAGTTCGACAGGGGGCCGGACTGAAGCTTTCTTT
CASSSTGGRTEAFF
>few|TRBJ2-1|13|TRBV6-5|TRBD1
TGTGCCAGCAGTCCCGGACAGGGGAATGAGCAGTTCTTC
CASSPGQGNEQFF
>NA|TRBJ1-6|16|TRBV30|NA
TGTGCCTGGAGTGAACCGGGACACGACTATAATTCACCCCTCCACTTT
CAWSEPGHDYNSPLHF
>NA|TRBJ1-2|15|TRBV6-5|NA
TGTGCCAGCAGTGGGACCTCAGGGCAGATCTATGGCTACACCTTC
CASSGTSGQIYGYTF
>NA|TRBJ1-1|11|TRBV19|NA
TGTGCCAGTAGTATTCCGGGCGGAGCTTTCTTT
CASSIPGGAFF
>NA|TRBJ2-2|16|TRBV7-2|TRBD2
TGTGCCAGCAGCATCACTAGCGGGGGCGACACCGGGGAGCTGTTTTTT
CASSITSGGDTGELFF
>few|TRBJ2-7|14|TRBV27|NA
TGTGCCAGCAGTCTCCTCGGGGTGCCCTACGAGCAGTACTTC
CASSLLGVPYEQYF
>NA|TRBJ2-2|15|TRBV13|NA
TGTGCCAGCAGCCCTAGGACTGAGAACACCGGGGAGCTGTTTTTT
CASSPRTENTGELFF
>NA|TRBJ1-1|18|TRBV23-1|NA
TGCGCCAGCAGTCATCCGCCCTCCGACAGGTCATTGAACACTGAAGCTTTCTTT
CASSHPPSDRSLNTEAFF
>few|TRBJ2-1|12|TRBV7-8|NA
TGTGCCAGCAGCTTAGATGCTAATGAGCAGTTCTTC
CASSLDANEQFF
>few|TRBJ2-7|13|TRBV2|TRBD1
TGTGCCAGCAGCTGGGACAGGGGTTACGAGCAGTACTTC
CASSWDRGYEQYF
>NA|TRBJ2-7|15|TRBV29-1|NA
TGCAGCGTACCCGCCCAGGGGCAGGAAGACTACGAGCAGTACTTC
CSVPAQGQEDYEQYF